This TCR beta chain was sequenced for a study of blood T cell repertoires in COVID-19. Germline V gives CDR1 MNHNY, CDR2 SVGAGI (reference sequence). The CDR3 length is 11 residues. V lost 8 bases and J 8 bases, leaving 9 bases between the germline ends. Clones were sequenced by immunoSEQ multiplex PCR, and TCRdb holds only the in-frame ones, with some missing. Of roughly 440,000 clones in the sample, 88% were seen once. Seattle researchers signed up patients amid active infection and tracked them longitudinally. V usage is TRBV6-6 and J usage is TRBJ2-2; D ambiguous. The clonotype was recovered from a woman aged 50 to 60 with COVID-19, enrolled during active disease. Sequencing was carried out using peripheral blood. CDR3 loop: CASLTRGELFF. The CDR3 DNA sequence: TGTGCCAGCTTAACGAGAGGGGAGCTGTTTTTT.